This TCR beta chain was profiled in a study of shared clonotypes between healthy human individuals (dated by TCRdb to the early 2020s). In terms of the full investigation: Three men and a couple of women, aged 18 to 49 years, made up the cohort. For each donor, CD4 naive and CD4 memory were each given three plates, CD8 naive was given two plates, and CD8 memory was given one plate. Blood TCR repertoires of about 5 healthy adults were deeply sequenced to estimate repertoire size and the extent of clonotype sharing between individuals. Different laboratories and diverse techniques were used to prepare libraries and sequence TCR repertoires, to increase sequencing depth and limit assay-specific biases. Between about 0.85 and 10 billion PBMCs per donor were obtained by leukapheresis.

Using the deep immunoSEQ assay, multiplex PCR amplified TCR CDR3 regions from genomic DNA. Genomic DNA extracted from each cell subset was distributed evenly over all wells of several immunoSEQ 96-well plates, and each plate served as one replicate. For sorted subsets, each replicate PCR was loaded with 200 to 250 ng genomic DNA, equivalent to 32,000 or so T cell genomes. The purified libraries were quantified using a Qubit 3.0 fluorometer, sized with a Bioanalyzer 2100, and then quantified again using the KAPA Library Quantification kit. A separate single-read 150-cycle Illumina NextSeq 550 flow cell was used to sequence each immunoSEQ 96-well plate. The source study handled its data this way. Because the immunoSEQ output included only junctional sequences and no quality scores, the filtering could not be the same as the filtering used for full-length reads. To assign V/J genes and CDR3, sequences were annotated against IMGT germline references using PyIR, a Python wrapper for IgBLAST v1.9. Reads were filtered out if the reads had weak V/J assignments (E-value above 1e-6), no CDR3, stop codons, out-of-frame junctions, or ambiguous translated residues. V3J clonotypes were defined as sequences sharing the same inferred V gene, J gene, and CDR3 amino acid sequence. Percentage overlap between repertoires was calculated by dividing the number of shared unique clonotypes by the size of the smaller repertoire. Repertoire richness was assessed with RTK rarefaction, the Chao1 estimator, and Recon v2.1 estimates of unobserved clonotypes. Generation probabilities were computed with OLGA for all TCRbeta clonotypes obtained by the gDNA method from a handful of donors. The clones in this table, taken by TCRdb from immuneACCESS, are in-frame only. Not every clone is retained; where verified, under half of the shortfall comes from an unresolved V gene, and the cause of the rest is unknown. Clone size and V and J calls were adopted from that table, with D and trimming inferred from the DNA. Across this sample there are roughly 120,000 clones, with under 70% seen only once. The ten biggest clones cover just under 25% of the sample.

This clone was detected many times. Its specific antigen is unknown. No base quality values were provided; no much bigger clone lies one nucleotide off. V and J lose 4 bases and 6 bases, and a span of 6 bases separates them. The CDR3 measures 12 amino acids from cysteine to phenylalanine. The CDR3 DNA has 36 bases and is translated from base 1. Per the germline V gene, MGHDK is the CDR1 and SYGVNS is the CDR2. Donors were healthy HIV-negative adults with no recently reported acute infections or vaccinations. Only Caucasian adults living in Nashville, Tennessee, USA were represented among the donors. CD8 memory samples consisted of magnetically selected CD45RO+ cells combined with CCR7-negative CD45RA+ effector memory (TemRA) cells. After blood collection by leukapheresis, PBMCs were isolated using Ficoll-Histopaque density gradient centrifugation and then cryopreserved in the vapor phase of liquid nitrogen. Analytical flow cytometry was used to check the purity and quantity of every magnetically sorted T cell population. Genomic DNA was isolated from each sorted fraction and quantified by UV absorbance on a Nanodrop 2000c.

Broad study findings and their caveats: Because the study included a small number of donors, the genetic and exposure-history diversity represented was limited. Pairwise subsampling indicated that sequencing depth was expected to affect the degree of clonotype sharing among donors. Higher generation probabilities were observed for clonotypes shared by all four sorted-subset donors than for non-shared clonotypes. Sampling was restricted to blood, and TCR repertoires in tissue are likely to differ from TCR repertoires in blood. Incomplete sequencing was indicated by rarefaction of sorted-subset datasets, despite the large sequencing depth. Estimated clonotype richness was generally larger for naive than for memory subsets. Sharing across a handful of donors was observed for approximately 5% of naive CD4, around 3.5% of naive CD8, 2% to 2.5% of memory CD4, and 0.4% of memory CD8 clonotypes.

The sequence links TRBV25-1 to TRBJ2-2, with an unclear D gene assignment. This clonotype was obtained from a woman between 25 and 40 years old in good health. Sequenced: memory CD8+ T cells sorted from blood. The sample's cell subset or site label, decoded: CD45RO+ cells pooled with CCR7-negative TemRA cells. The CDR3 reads CASSVGSGELFF. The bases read TGTGCCAGCAGTGTGGGGTCCGGGGAGCTGTTTTTT. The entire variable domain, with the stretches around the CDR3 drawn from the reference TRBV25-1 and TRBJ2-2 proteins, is EADIYQTPRYLVIGTGKKITLECSQTMGHDKMYWYQQDPGMELHLIHYSYGVNSTEKGDLSSESTVSRIRTEHFPLTLESARPSHTSQYLCASSVGSGELFFGEGSRLTVL.